This TCR beta chain was sequenced in a study of CD8 T cell repertoires and HIV-1 epitope variants. Produced via immunoSEQ multiplex PCR; TCRdb's table is partial and in-frame only. Among tens of thousands of clones listed, over 70% were seen once. V was cut by 3 bases and J by 4 bases, with 7 bases left in between. Germline CDR1 GTSNPN, CDR2 SVGIG (reference sequence). CDR3 length: 13 amino acids. Material: uncultured baseline CD8+ T cells from peripheral blood mononuclear cells (PBMCs). This TCR was recovered from a male donor with HIV. This rearrangement joins TRBV30 to TRBJ1-6; D unresolved. CDR3 sequence reads: CAWRPGYNSPLHF. The DNA of the CDR3 is TGTGCCTGGAGACCGGGATATAATTCACCCCTCCACTTT.